Shown below are 16 T cell receptor beta chains from a single sample sequenced in a study of CD8 T cells in ankylosing spondylitis. Study observations and caveats: For ankylosing spondylitis blood, a TCR beta motif of 8 or 9 highly homologous variants appeared characteristic.

These receptors lack a known antigen. TCRdb used MiXCR to reprocess the 5' RACE reads, holding one entry per CDR3 protein. The repertoire holds more than 500,000 distinct CDR3 sequences, under 5.5% seen once, with around 3.4% in the top ten. Specimen: blood, either unsorted or a sorted T cell fraction (not recorded which). The receptors derive from a male donor with ankylosing spondylitis.

The chain employs TRBV7-9 and TRBJ2-3, with D tentatively TRBD1 (6 bases). V gave up 3 bases and J gave up 3 bases, with 10 bases separating them. Germline CDR1 SEHNR, CDR2 FQNEAQ (reference sequence). CDR3 length: 14 amino acids. CDR3 amino acids: CASSLYRATDTQYF. The CDR3 DNA is TGTGCCAGCAGCTTGTACAGGGCTACAGATACGCAGTATTTT.

V usage is TRBV2 and J usage is TRBJ2-3; 7 bases agree with TRBD2. After removal of 0 bases from V and 7 bases from J, the junction contained 7 bases not matched to a gene. The CDR3 is 15 amino acids. Germline V lookup: CDR1 SNHLY, CDR2 FYNNEI. The CDR3 region has the DNA TGTGCCAGCAGTGAAGCGTCTCGCGGGAGCTATACGCAGTATTTT. Its protein product is CASSEASRGSYTQYF. Variable domain in full (rest from reference TRBV2 and TRBJ2-3): EPEVTQTPSHQVTQMGQEVILRCVPISNHLYFYWYRQILGQKVEFLVSFYNNEISEKSEIFDDQFSVERPDGSNFTLKIRSTKLEDSAMYFCASSEASRGSYTQYFGPGTRLTVL.

Many counts were recorded for this clonotype. The chain uses TRBV2 and TRBJ1-1; D remains unclear. Germline V lookup: CDR1 SNHLY, CDR2 FYNNEI. V shed 4 bases and J shed 2 bases, with 11 bases lying between them. The CDR3 has 14 residues. Here the CDR3 reads CASSVKGLNTEAFF. The CDR3, as DNA: TGTGCCAGCAGTGTGAAGGGCCTCAACACTGAAGCTTTCTTT.

This clonotype was picked up many times. The J gene is TRBJ2-5, the V gene TRBV28; D gene uncertain. The CDR3 totals 13 residues. Germline V CDR1 and CDR2: MDHEN, SYDVKM. Trimming shortened V by 7 bases and J by 2 bases, and 11 bases separated the two germline ends. The CDR3 DNA reads as TGTGCCAGCAAAGAGACCTGGCAAGAGACCCAGTACTTC. Its translation: CASKETWQETQYF.

This clonotype was recorded at least ten times. CDR3 in amino acids: CASSSRGSYNEQFF. The CDR3 DNA reads as TGTGCCAGCAGCTCGCGGGGCTCCTACAATGAGCAGTTCTTC. The chain uses TRBV7-9 and TRBJ2-1; D is possibly TRBD2 (6 bases). V lost 4 bases, J lost 0 bases, and 7 bases lay in between. The CDR3 length is 14 residues. CDR1 and CDR2 from the germline V gene are SEHNR and FQNEAQ (reference sequence).

This clonotype was seen more than once but under ten times. The V gene is TRBV6-5, the J gene TRBJ2-7; TRBD1 or TRBD2 may be the D gene (6 bases each). The CDR3 is 12 amino acids. V was trimmed by 6 bases and J by 6 bases, leaving 12 bases between them. The germline V gene encodes CDR1 MNHEY and CDR2 SVGAGI. This chain's CDR3 is CASSGGGSEQYF. In DNA, the CDR3 is TGTGCCAGCAGCGGGGGCGGTTCCGAGCAGTACTTC.

This clonotype was observed many times. The V call is TRBV20-1, the J call TRBJ1-1, with unresolved D. Germline CDR1 DFQATT, CDR2 SNEGSKA (reference sequence). The CDR3 covers 13 residues. V lost 6 bases, J lost 2 bases, and 13 bases lay in between. CDR3 sequence (DNA): TGCAGTGCGATTCATGACGGTAACACTGAAGCTTTCTTT. Translating gives CSAIHDGNTEAFF.

This clonotype came up many times. The chain is built from TRBV20-1 and TRBJ2-7, with D tentatively TRBD1 or TRBD2 (5 bases each). V lost 6 bases and J lost 3, with 12 bases in between. Germline CDR1 is DFQATT and CDR2 is SNEGSKA (reference sequence). The CDR3 has 12 amino acids. CDR3 coding DNA: TGCAGTGCCGGGACCGAACTCTACGAGCAGTACTTC. Translation gives CSAGTELYEQYF.

This clonotype has a count of ten or more. The chain joins TRBV9 to TRBJ2-5, with a tentative D call TRBD1 (6 bases). Germline V lookup: CDR1 SGDLS, CDR2 YYNGEE. CDR3 length: 13 amino acids. V was clipped by 1 base and J by 5 bases, with 9 bases between them. In DNA, the CDR3 is TGTGCCAGCAGCGTATTGAGGGGGGAGACCCAGTACTTC. This codes for CASSVLRGETQYF.

This clonotype was seen at least ten times. The chain couples TRBV12-3 or TRBV12-4 to TRBJ2-7, with 8 bases matching TRBD1. J lost 1 base, V lost 6 bases, and 5 bases had no gene match. There are 14 residues in the CDR3. The CDR3 nucleotides read TGTGCCAGCAGCTATACAGGGGGATCCTACGAGCAGTACTTC. Protein sequence: CASSYTGGSYEQYF.

In its sample, this clonotype was seen many times. The chain recombines TRBV28 with TRBJ2-1; D unclear. The V end was cut by 4 bases, the J end by 10 bases, with 17 bases between. The CDR3 length is 14 residues. Germline V gene lookup returns CDR1 MDHEN and CDR2 SYDVKM. This CDR3 reads CASSSTGPRREQFF. Here the CDR3 DNA reads TGTGCCAGCAGTTCCACGGGCCCCCGGCGGGAGCAGTTCTTC.

This sequence joins TRBV5-5 and TRBJ2-3, with D possibly TRBD2 on 7 matching bases. Germline assignment: CDR1 SGHKS and CDR2 YYEKEE (reference sequence). V lost 0 bases to trimming and J lost 4 bases, with 12 bases between them. The CDR3 spans 15 residues. CDR3 amino acids: CASSLVTGGPDTQYF. The CDR3 DNA follows: TGTGCCAGCAGCTTGGTGACCGGGGGGCCAGATACGCAGTATTTT.

This clonotype was detected only a few times. DNA of the CDR3: TGCGCCAGCAGCCCGTATACAGGGGGCGCCTCCTACGAGCAGTACTTC. The encoded protein is CASSPYTGGASYEQYF. This chain uses TRBV5-1 with TRBJ2-7; 9 bases fit TRBD1. The CDR3 covers 16 residues. In germline, CDR1 is SGHRS, CDR2 YFSETQ. The ends lost 4 bases at V and 0 bases at J; junction bases unmatched: 8.

In this sample, this clonotype turned up a few times. The rearrangement joins TRBV4-3 to TRBJ1-2; 9 bases match TRBD1. From germline, CDR1 is LGHNA and CDR2 YSLEER. This CDR3 contains 13 residues. V gave up 6 bases and J gave up 8 bases; unmatched junction bases: 7. The CDR3 sequence: CASRGGTGSGYTF. The CDR3 nucleotides are TGCGCCAGCAGGGGAGGGACAGGGTCGGGCTACACCTTC.

At least ten counts were recorded for this clonotype. The J gene is TRBJ1-2, the V gene TRBV4-3, with TRBD1 identical over 8 bases. The V gene's germline CDR1 is LGHNA and CDR2 YSLEER. V lost 0 bases, J lost 8 bases, and 8 bases stayed unmatched. This CDR3 contains 15 residues. The CDR3, as DNA: TGCGCCAGCAGCCAAGAAGGACAGGGTTTGGGCGGCTACACCTTC. It translates to CASSQEGQGLGGYTF.

The chain recombines TRBV27 with TRBJ2-5; 9 nucleotides line up with TRBD2. Germline values: CDR1 MNHEY, CDR2 SMNVEV (reference sequence). This CDR3 comprises 21 residues. J gave up 0 bases and V 5 bases, and 22 bases lay outside the gene matches. The DNA of the CDR3 is TGTGCCAGCAGTCCCACGTTGCCCGGGTATAGCGGGGGCCTCTACCAAGAGACCCAGTACTTC. This gives the protein CASSPTLPGYSGGLYQETQYF.